Listed below are T cell receptor beta chains from one sample, sequenced in a study of T-cell memory formation after mild COVID-19. TCRdb reprocessed the 5' RACE reads via MiXCR and lists one record per CDR3 protein. This sample has about 470,000 distinct CDR3 sequences, with roughly 20% found just once. The sequencing input was PBMCs or a T cell subset sorted from them (not recorded which). The receptors come from an adult woman who had mild COVID-19 (a few samples of this study predate the infection). Cell type and time point are not known. Each CDR3 is given with its conserved first and last residue. Fields, in order: J gene, V gene, D gene, clone size, CDR3 DNA, CDR3 protein. D genes are given only for firm matches. Clone size is stated in some rows and not others, as once, few, many or a class when expanded.

j_gene: TRBJ2-3; v_gene: TRBV7-6; d_gene: TRBD2; abundance: .; CDR3nt: TGTGCCAGCAGCCCCGGTCGGACTAGCGGGGGGGCTAACACAGATACGCAGTATTTT; CDR3aa: CASSPGRTSGGANTDTQYF
j_gene: TRBJ2-7; v_gene: TRBV10-3; d_gene: TRBD2; abundance: many; CDR3nt: TGTGCCATCAGTGAGATAGCTAGCGGGTACGAGCAGTACTTC; CDR3aa: CAISEIASGYEQYF
j_gene: TRBJ2-1; v_gene: TRBV3-1; d_gene: .; abundance: many; CDR3nt: TGTGCCAGCAGCCGCGGGGAAAGCTCCTACAATGAGCAGTTCTTC; CDR3aa: CASSRGESSYNEQFF
j_gene: TRBJ2-5; v_gene: TRBV20-1; d_gene: TRBD2; abundance: few; CDR3nt: TGCAGTGCCGCTGGGGCTAGCGGGGGGGGACCTACACAAGAGACCCAGTACTTC; CDR3aa: CSAAGASGGGPTQETQYF
j_gene: TRBJ2-1; v_gene: TRBV7-8; d_gene: TRBD2; abundance: .; CDR3nt: TGTGCCAGCAGCTTAGATACTAGCGGGAGATCCTACAATGAGCAGTTCTTC; CDR3aa: CASSLDTSGRSYNEQFF
j_gene: TRBJ1-1; v_gene: TRBV12-3/TRBV12-4; d_gene: TRBD1; abundance: few; CDR3nt: TGTGCCAGCAGTTTAGGGGACAGTCCAACTGAAGCTTTCTTT; CDR3aa: CASSLGDSPTEAFF
j_gene: TRBJ2-7; v_gene: TRBV12-3/TRBV12-4; d_gene: TRBD2; abundance: few; CDR3nt: TGTGCCAGCAGTTTCCGACTAGCCCACTACGAGCAGTACTTC; CDR3aa: CASSFRLAHYEQYF
j_gene: TRBJ2-1; v_gene: TRBV12-3/TRBV12-4; d_gene: .; abundance: many; CDR3nt: TGTGCCAGCAGCCTTAGACAAAGCTCCTACAATGAGCAGTTCTTC; CDR3aa: CASSLRQSSYNEQFF
j_gene: TRBJ1-3; v_gene: TRBV7-2; d_gene: .; abundance: .; CDR3nt: TGTGCCAGCAGCCCCGACCTGGGACGCTCTGGAAACACCATATATTTT; CDR3aa: CASSPDLGRSGNTIYF
j_gene: TRBJ2-1; v_gene: TRBV27; d_gene: .; abundance: few; CDR3nt: TGTGCCAGCAGTTTATCATCCGCAAATGAGCAGTTCTTC; CDR3aa: CASSLSSANEQFF
j_gene: TRBJ2-3; v_gene: TRBV6-1; d_gene: .; abundance: few; CDR3nt: TGTGCCACCTGGTGGACCACAGATACGCAGTATTTT; CDR3aa: CATWWTTDTQYF
j_gene: TRBJ1-2; v_gene: TRBV7-2; d_gene: .; abundance: few; CDR3nt: TGTGCCAGCAGGCTTTCTGGACAGAGGAACTATGGCTACACCTTC; CDR3aa: CASRLSGQRNYGYTF
j_gene: TRBJ2-3; v_gene: TRBV9; d_gene: .; abundance: .; CDR3nt: TGTGCCAGCAGCGTAGGTCCCCGTGGGCAGGGCGGGGCAGATACGCAGTATTTT; CDR3aa: CASSVGPRGQGGADTQYF
j_gene: TRBJ2-3; v_gene: TRBV11-2; d_gene: TRBD2; abundance: few; CDR3nt: TGTGCCAGCAGCTTCTTTTCCGGGACTAGCGGAGGGGCCACAGATACGCAGTATTTT; CDR3aa: CASSFFSGTSGGATDTQYF
j_gene: TRBJ2-3; v_gene: TRBV20-1; d_gene: TRBD2; abundance: .; CDR3nt: TGCAGTGCCCCCCGGCGGACTAGCGGCACAGATACGCAGTATTTT; CDR3aa: CSAPRRTSGTDTQYF
j_gene: TRBJ1-5; v_gene: TRBV4-1; d_gene: .; abundance: few; CDR3nt: TGCGCCAGCAGCCCTTGGGCAGCCGGCAATCAGCCCCAGCATTTT; CDR3aa: CASSPWAAGNQPQHF
j_gene: TRBJ2-2; v_gene: TRBV5-1; d_gene: TRBD2; abundance: .; CDR3nt: TGCGCCAGCAGCTTGACGGGAGGGCCCCTAAACACCGGGGAGCTGTTTTTT; CDR3aa: CASSLTGGPLNTGELFF
j_gene: TRBJ2-3; v_gene: TRBV9; d_gene: .; abundance: few; CDR3nt: TGTGCCAGCAGCGTAGCCTCGGTGAGAACAGATACGCAGTATTTT; CDR3aa: CASSVASVRTDTQYF
j_gene: TRBJ1-6; v_gene: TRBV11-1; d_gene: TRBD1; abundance: few; CDR3nt: TGTGCCAGCAGCACCGACAGGGAGAGCTCCTATAATTCACCCCTCCACTTT; CDR3aa: CASSTDRESSYNSPLHF
j_gene: TRBJ2-3; v_gene: TRBV20-1; d_gene: TRBD2; abundance: .; CDR3nt: TGCAGTGCTAGCACCGGGGCTAGCGGGGGCGCCAGGTATTTT; CDR3aa: CSASTGASGGARYF
j_gene: TRBJ2-5; v_gene: TRBV6-5; d_gene: .; abundance: .; CDR3nt: TGTGCCAGCAGTTACTCGATGGGACTTCAAGAGACCCAGTACTTC; CDR3aa: CASSYSMGLQETQYF
j_gene: TRBJ1-1; v_gene: TRBV9; d_gene: .; abundance: .; CDR3nt: TGTGCCAGCAGCCCATGGGGGCAGGGAGGCACTGAAGCTTTCTTT; CDR3aa: CASSPWGQGGTEAFF
j_gene: TRBJ2-1; v_gene: TRBV12-3/TRBV12-4; d_gene: .; abundance: many; CDR3nt: TGTGCCAGCAGTTTATCGAGCCAAACCTACAATGAGCAGTTCTTC; CDR3aa: CASSLSSQTYNEQFF
j_gene: TRBJ2-3; v_gene: TRBV12-3/TRBV12-4; d_gene: TRBD2; abundance: .; CDR3nt: TGTGCCAGCAGTTTAGCCCTACTAGCGGGGGGGCCGGGCACAGATACGCAGTATTTT; CDR3aa: CASSLALLAGGPGTDTQYF
j_gene: TRBJ2-7; v_gene: TRBV20-1; d_gene: TRBD2; abundance: many; CDR3nt: TGCAGTGCTCTCCCGACTACTAGCGGGGCTTACGAGCAGTACTTC; CDR3aa: CSALPTTSGAYEQYF
j_gene: TRBJ1-4; v_gene: TRBV7-6; d_gene: .; abundance: few; CDR3nt: TGTGCCAGCAGCTTAGAGGGGACCCGGAATGAAAAACTGTTTTTT; CDR3aa: CASSLEGTRNEKLFF
j_gene: TRBJ1-5; v_gene: TRBV20-1; d_gene: .; abundance: .; CDR3nt: TGCAGTGCTCCCCGGACGGGGGGCGGTCAGCCCCAGCATTTT; CDR3aa: CSAPRTGGGQPQHF
j_gene: TRBJ2-1; v_gene: TRBV6-1; d_gene: TRBD1; abundance: .; CDR3nt: TGTGCCAGTGAAGCAGGGGGAAACTACAATGAGCAGTTCTTC; CDR3aa: CASEAGGNYNEQFF
j_gene: TRBJ1-3; v_gene: TRBV3-1; d_gene: .; abundance: few; CDR3nt: TGTGCCAGCAGCCAACAGCTGATAGGGCGTGGAAACACCATATATTTT; CDR3aa: CASSQQLIGRGNTIYF
j_gene: TRBJ2-4; v_gene: TRBV12-5; d_gene: TRBD1; abundance: .; CDR3nt: TGTGCTAGTGGTTTGGTAGAGGGACAGGAACTAGCCAAAAACATTCAGTACTTC; CDR3aa: CASGLVEGQELAKNIQYF
j_gene: TRBJ2-5; v_gene: TRBV12-3/TRBV12-4; d_gene: .; abundance: .; CDR3nt: TGTGCCAGCAAGTCCCTGGACAGCCAAGAGACCCAGTACTTC; CDR3aa: CASKSLDSQETQYF
j_gene: TRBJ2-7; v_gene: TRBV5-1; d_gene: TRBD1; abundance: many; CDR3nt: TGCGCCAGCAGCTCATCCGGGACAGCCTACGAGCAGTACTTC; CDR3aa: CASSSSGTAYEQYF
j_gene: TRBJ2-5; v_gene: TRBV20-1; d_gene: .; abundance: few; CDR3nt: TGCAGTGCTAGTTGGGTAACGGGCCAAGAGACCCAGTACTTC; CDR3aa: CSASWVTGQETQYF
j_gene: TRBJ1-1; v_gene: TRBV28; d_gene: TRBD1; abundance: few; CDR3nt: TGTGCCAGCACATCCGGACAGGGAAATTTGGGCACTGAAGCTTTCTTT; CDR3aa: CASTSGQGNLGTEAFF
j_gene: TRBJ2-7; v_gene: TRBV5-6; d_gene: .; abundance: few; CDR3nt: TGTGCCAGCAGCTCGTCGACAGGCCGGGCCTACGAGCAGTACTTC; CDR3aa: CASSSSTGRAYEQYF
j_gene: TRBJ1-5; v_gene: TRBV7-2; d_gene: .; abundance: many; CDR3nt: TGTGCCAGCAGTTTAGACCCCAATCAGCCCCAGCATTTT; CDR3aa: CASSLDPNQPQHF
j_gene: TRBJ2-7; v_gene: TRBV7-9; d_gene: .; abundance: few; CDR3nt: TGTGCCAGCAGCTCGTGGGACGAGCAGTACTTC; CDR3aa: CASSSWDEQYF
j_gene: TRBJ2-1; v_gene: TRBV6-6; d_gene: .; abundance: .; CDR3nt: TGTGCCGGGCAACGGGATTCCTACTACAATGAGCAGTTCTTC; CDR3aa: CAGQRDSYYNEQFF
j_gene: TRBJ1-6; v_gene: TRBV5-4; d_gene: .; abundance: many; CDR3nt: TGTGCCAGCAGCTTGGACCCGACCCTCGCAAATTCACCCCTCCACTTT; CDR3aa: CASSLDPTLANSPLHF